This T cell receptor (beta chain) comes out of a study of blood T cell repertoires in COVID-19. Looking at the study overall: Samples representing acute and convalescent COVID-19 were sourced from the United States, Italy and Spain.

As processed by the authors: Amplification with reference gene primers provided the estimates of nucleated cell counts. Sequenced by immunoSEQ multiplex PCR; TCRdb stores in-frame clones only, minus some. V and J calls and clone size follow that table, whereas D and trimming were derived from the DNA. The sample includes 90,000 to 100,000 clones, 89% of them seen just once. There are 15 residues in the CDR3. Germline V lookup: CDR1 LNHDA, CDR2 SQIVND (reference sequence). V was trimmed by 3 bases and J by 3 bases, leaving 11 bases between them. Patients in Seattle were enrolled during active infection, then followed longitudinally.

This clonotype originated in a man in his fifties with COVID-19, enrolled during active disease. Sequenced input: peripheral blood. V and J are TRBV19 and TRBJ1-4; D is possibly TRBD1 (5 bases). The DNA of the CDR3 is TGTGCCAGTAGTATGGGCGCAGGGCCTAATGAAAAACTGTTTTTT. Its protein is CASSMGAGPNEKLFF.